This TCR beta chain was obtained from a study of TIL therapy for anti-PD-1-resistant metastatic lung cancer. Study context: Median patient age was about 56, ranging about 35-80 years. Half of patients were current or former smokers.

Specified time point: pre-treatment sample, taken before nivolumab and TIL therapy. Germline loops: CDR1 MNHEY, CDR2 SVGAGI. The CDR3 covers 16 residues. The V segment lost 4 bases and the J segment 1 base; nucleotides outside the gene matches: 6. This was the immunoSEQ v3 assay. Libraries were sequenced to roughly 2 million read pairs (survey) or about 5-6 million (deep). The protocol was immunoSEQ multiplex PCR, while the TCRdb copy is restricted to in-frame clones and leaves out a portion. The sample carries 30,000 to 45,000 clones, 73% recorded once. The chain joins TRBV6-5 to TRBJ2-2; the match to TRBD2 covers 7 bases. This sequence originates from a person aged 25-85 years with non-small cell lung cancer. Sample: blood, taken at baseline. The CDR3, as DNA: TGTGCCAGCAGTTCTCCGAGCGGGGAGAACACCGGGGAGCTGTTTTTT. Encoded protein: CASSSPSGENTGELFF.